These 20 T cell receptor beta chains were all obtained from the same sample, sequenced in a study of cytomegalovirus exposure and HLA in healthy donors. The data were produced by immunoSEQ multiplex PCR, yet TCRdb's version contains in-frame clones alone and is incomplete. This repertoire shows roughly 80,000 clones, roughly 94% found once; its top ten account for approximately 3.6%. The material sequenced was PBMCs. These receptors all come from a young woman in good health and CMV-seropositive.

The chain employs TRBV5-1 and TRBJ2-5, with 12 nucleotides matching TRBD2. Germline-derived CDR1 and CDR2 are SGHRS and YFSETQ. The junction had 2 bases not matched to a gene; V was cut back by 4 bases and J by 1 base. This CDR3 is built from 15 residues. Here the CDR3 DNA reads TGCGCCAGCAGCGAACTAGCGGGGGGCCAAGAGACCCAGTACTTC. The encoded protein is CASSELAGGQETQYF.

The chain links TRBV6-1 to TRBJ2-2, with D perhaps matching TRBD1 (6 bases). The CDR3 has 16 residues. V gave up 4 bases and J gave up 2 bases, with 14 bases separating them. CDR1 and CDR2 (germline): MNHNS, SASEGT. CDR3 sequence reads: CASSAQGHLNTGELFF. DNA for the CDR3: TGTGCCAGCAGTGCCCAGGGACACCTCAACACCGGGGAGCTGTTTTTT.

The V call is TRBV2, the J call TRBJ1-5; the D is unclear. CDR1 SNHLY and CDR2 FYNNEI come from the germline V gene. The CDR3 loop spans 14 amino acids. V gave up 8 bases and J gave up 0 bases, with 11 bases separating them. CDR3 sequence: CASRPGHSNQPQHF. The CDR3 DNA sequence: TGTGCCAGCCGTCCTGGGCATAGCAATCAGCCCCAGCATTTT. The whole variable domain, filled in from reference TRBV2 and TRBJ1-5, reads EPEVTQTPSHQVTQMGQEVILRCVPISNHLYFYWYRQILGQKVEFLVSFYNNEISEKSEIFDDQFSVERPDGSNFTLKIRSTKLEDSAMYFCASRPGHSNQPQHFGDGTRLSIL.

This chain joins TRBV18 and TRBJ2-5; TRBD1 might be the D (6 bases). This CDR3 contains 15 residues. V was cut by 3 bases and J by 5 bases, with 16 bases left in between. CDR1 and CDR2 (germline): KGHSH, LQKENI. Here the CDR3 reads CASSPINRERETQYF. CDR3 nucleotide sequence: TGTGCCAGCTCACCGATCAACAGGGAGAGGGAGACCCAGTACTTC.

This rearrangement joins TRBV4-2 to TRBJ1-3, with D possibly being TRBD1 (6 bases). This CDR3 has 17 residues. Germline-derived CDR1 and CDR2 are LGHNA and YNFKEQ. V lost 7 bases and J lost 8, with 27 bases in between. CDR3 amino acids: CASNSDPGTLFGDTIYF. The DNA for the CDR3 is TGTGCCAGCAACTCCGACCCTGGGACATTATTTGGGGACACCATATATTTT.

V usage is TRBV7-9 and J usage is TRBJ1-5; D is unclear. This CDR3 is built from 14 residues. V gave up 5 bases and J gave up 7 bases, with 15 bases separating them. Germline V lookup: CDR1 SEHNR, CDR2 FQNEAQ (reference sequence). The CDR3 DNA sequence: TGTGCCAGCAGCCCCAACACGGGGAACCAGCCCCAGCATTTT. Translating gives CASSPNTGNQPQHF.

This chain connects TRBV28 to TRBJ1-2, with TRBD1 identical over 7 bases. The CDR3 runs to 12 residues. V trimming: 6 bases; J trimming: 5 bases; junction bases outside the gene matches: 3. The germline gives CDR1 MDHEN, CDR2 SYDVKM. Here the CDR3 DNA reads TGTGCCAGCAGGGACAGGATTTATGGCTACACCTTC. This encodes CASRDRIYGYTF.

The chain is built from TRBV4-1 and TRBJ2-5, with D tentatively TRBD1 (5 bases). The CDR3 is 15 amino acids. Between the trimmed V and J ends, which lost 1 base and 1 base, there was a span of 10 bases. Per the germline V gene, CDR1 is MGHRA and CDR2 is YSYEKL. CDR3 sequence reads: CASSQGAGSQETQYF. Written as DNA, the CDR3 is TGCGCCAGCAGCCAAGGAGCAGGGTCCCAAGAGACCCAGTACTTC.

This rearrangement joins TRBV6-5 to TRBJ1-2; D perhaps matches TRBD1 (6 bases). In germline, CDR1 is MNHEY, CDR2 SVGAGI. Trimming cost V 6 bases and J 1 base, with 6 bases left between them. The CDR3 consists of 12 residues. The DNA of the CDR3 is TGTGCCAGCAGGGACAGTAACTATGGCTACACCTTC. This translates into CASRDSNYGYTF.

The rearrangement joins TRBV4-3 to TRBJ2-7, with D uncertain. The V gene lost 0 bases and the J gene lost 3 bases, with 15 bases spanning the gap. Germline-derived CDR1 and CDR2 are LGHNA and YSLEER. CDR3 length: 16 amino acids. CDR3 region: CASSQDARGSDYEQYF. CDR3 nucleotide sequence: TGCGCCAGCAGCCAAGATGCTAGAGGATCGGACTACGAGCAGTACTTC.

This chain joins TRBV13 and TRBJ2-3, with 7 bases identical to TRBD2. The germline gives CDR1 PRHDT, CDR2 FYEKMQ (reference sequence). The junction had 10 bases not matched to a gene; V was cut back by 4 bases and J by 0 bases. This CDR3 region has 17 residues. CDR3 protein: CASSSTSRSGSTDTQYF. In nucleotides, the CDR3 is TGTGCCAGCAGCTCGACCTCTCGTAGCGGGAGCACAGATACGCAGTATTTT.

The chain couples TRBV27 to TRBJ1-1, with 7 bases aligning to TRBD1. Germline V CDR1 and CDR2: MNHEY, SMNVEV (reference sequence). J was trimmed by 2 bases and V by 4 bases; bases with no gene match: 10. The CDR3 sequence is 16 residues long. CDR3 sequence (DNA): TGTGCCAGCAGTTCGCGTCCGGGACAGCCTAACACTGAAGCTTTCTTT. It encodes CASSSRPGQPNTEAFF.

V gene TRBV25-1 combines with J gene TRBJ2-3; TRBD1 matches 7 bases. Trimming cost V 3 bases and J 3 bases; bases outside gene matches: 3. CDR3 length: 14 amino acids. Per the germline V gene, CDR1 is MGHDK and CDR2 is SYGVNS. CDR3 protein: CASSDYRGTDTQYF. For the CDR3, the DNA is TGTGCCAGCAGTGATTACAGGGGAACAGATACGCAGTATTTT.

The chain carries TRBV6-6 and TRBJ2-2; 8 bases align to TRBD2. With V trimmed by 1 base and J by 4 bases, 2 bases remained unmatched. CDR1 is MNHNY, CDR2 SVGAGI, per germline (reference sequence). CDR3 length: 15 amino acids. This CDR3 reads CASSYYRGGTGELFF. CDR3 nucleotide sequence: TGTGCCAGCAGTTACTATCGGGGGGGCACCGGGGAGCTGTTTTTT.

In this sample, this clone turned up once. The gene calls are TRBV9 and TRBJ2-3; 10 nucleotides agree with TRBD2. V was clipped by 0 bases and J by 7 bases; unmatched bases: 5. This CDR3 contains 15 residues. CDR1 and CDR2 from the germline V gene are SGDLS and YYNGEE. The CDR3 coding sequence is TGTGCCAGCAGCGTAGAGAGCGGGGGGGAATATACGCAGTATTTT. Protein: CASSVESGGEYTQYF.

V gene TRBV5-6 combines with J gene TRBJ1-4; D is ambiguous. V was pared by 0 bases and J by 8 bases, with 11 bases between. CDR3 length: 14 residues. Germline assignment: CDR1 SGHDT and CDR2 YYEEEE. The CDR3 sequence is CASSLAPFREKLFF. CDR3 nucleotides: TGTGCCAGCAGCTTGGCCCCCTTCAGAGAAAAACTGTTTTTT.

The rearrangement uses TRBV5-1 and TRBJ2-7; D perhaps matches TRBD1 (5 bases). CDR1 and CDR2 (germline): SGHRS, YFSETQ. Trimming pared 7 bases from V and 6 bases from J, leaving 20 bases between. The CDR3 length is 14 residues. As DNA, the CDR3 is TGCGCCAGCGGGGCCGGGCCAAAAGGGCGCGAGCAGTACTTC. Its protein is CASGAGPKGREQYF.

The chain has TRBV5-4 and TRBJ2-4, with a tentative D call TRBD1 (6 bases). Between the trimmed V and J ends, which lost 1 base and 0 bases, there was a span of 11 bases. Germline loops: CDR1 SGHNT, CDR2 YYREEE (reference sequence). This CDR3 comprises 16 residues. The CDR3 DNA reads TGTGCCAGCAGCTTGAAAAGAGGGGGAGCCAAAAACATTCAGTACTTC. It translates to CASSLKRGGAKNIQYF.

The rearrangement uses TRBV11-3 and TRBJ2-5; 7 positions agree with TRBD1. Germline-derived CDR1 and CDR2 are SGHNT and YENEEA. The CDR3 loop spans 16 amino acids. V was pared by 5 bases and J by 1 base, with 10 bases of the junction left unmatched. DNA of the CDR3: TGTGCCAGCAGCCCTCGACAGGGTTCAAGCCAAGAGACCCAGTACTTC. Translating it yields CASSPRQGSSQETQYF.

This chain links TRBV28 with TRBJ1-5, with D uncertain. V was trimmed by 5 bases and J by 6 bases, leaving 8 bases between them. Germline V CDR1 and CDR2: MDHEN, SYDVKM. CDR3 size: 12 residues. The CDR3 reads CASSPGGQPQHF. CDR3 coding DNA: TGTGCCAGCAGTCCAGGAGGTCAGCCCCAGCATTTT.